These 17 T cell receptor beta chains came from one sample sequenced in a study of Graves' ophthalmopathy and Graves' hyperthyroidism. CDR3 regions of TCR beta were amplified from RNA transcripts. An initial RT-PCR round employing HTBI primers preceded a second-round multiplex PCR. TCRdb ran MiXCR on the multiplex PCR reads and lists one entry per CDR3 protein. The table records about 220,000 distinct CDR3 sequences, approximately 21% of them present only once. Sequences were obtained from peripheral blood. The receptors stem from a woman aged 45-60 years with Graves' ophthalmopathy.

This clonotype showed up many times. This rearrangement joins TRBV19 to TRBJ1-2; no reliable D call. Germline V lookup: CDR1 LNHDA, CDR2 SQIVND (reference sequence). The V and J ends lost 1 base and 3 bases respectively, with 9 bases between them. This CDR3 region has 14 residues. CDR3 loop: CASSIAPDDYGYTF. The CDR3, as DNA: TGTGCCAGTAGTATAGCCCCTGACGACTATGGCTACACCTTC.

The table lists this clonotype with many counts. The genes are TRBV11-2 and TRBJ2-7; D is undetermined. Trimming removed 3 bases at V and 5 bases at J, with 5 bases between. This CDR3 has 11 residues. CDR1 is SGHAT and CDR2 is FQNNGV in the germline V gene. In DNA, the CDR3 is TGTGCCAGCAGCTTGATTAACGAGCAGTACTTC. This encodes CASSLINEQYF. Filled out from reference TRBV11-2 and TRBJ2-7, the complete variable domain reads EAGVAQSPRYKIIEKRQSVAFWCNPISGHATLYWYQQILGQGPKLLIQFQNNGVVDDSQLPKDRFSAERLKGVDSTLKIQPAKLEDSAVYLCASSLINEQYFGPGTRLTVT.

This clonotype was observed many times. J is TRBJ1-2 and V is TRBV2, with 8 positions matching TRBD1. Germline CDR1 and CDR2: SNHLY and FYNNEI. Trimming cost V 0 bases and J 8 bases; bases outside gene matches: 8. CDR3 length: 15 amino acids. CDR3 bases: TGTGCCAGCAGTGAAGCTGGCCAGGGGGCAGGGGGCTACACCTTC. Amino acids: CASSEAGQGAGGYTF.

This clonotype appeared many times. This chain uses TRBV10-3 with TRBJ2-7, with TRBD2 matching over 11 bases. The CDR3 length is 15 residues. V shed 0 bases and J 6 bases; nucleotides not matched to a gene: 4. Germline-derived CDR1 and CDR2 are ENHRY and SYGVKD. CDR3 residues: CAISESNLAGGEQYF. The CDR3, as DNA: TGTGCCATCAGTGAGTCGAACCTAGCGGGAGGCGAGCAGTACTTC.

This chain joins TRBV25-1 and TRBJ2-5, with TRBD2 matching 10 bases. Germline lookup yields CDR1 MGHDK and CDR2 SYGVNS. The CDR3 has 16 residues. The junction had 8 bases not matched to a gene; V was cut back by 5 bases and J by 2 bases. CDR3 protein: CASSRAGGPRQETQYF. The CDR3 DNA is TGTGCCAGCAGTAGAGCGGGAGGGCCGAGGCAAGAGACCCAGTACTTC.

This clonotype has ten or more counts. The chain has TRBV11-1 and TRBJ1-1; TRBD1 is a possible D gene (6 bases). V shed 6 bases and J shed 0 bases, with 14 bases lying between them. CDR3 length: 15 residues. Germline loops: CDR1 SGHAT, CDR2 FQDESV (reference sequence). The CDR3 DNA reads as TGTGCCAGCAGTCAATCCGGACAGCTGAACACTGAAGCTTTCTTT. It yields the protein CASSQSGQLNTEAFF.

The chain employs TRBV7-2 and TRBJ1-2, with 10 bases fitting TRBD1. J was trimmed by 6 bases and V by 5 bases; bases with no gene match: 3. Germline CDR1 SGHTA, CDR2 FQGNSA. The CDR3 consists of 13 residues. CDR3 sequence: CASSGTGAHGYTF. DNA of the CDR3: TGTGCCAGCAGCGGGACAGGGGCCCATGGCTACACCTTC.

This chain joins TRBV6-9 and TRBJ1-1; TRBD1 is a possible D gene (6 bases). The CDR3 has 13 amino acids. Germline CDR1 is MNHGY and CDR2 is SVAAGI. V was pared by 4 bases and J by 5 bases, with 11 bases between. DNA for the CDR3: TGTGCCAGCAGTTTTGACAGGAAGACTGAAGCTTTCTTT. Translating it yields CASSFDRKTEAFF.

This clonotype was seen only a few times. The V gene is TRBV30, the J gene TRBJ2-5; 11 bases align to TRBD2. Looked up from germline, CDR1 is GTSNPN and CDR2 is SVGIG (reference sequence). The CDR3 is 17 residues long. The V segment lost 0 bases and the J segment 1 base; nucleotides outside the gene matches: 7. CDR3 DNA sequence: TGTGCCTGGAGTGTAAAGGGGACTAGCGGCCCCCAAGAGACCCAGTACTTC. As protein: CAWSVKGTSGPQETQYF.

This clonotype was counted many times. The rearrangement joins TRBV2 to TRBJ2-5; D is unresolved. The V gene's germline CDR1 is SNHLY and CDR2 FYNNEI. V dropped 7 bases and J dropped 5 bases, with 17 bases sitting between them. The length of the CDR3 is 14 residues. CDR3 sequence reads: CASNPGNGPETQYF. CDR3 coding DNA: TGTGCCAGCAACCCTGGGAACGGTCCGGAGACCCAGTACTTC.

This chain links TRBV6-1 with TRBJ1-1, with D maybe TRBD1 (5 bases). The ends were cut back, 6 bases at V and 3 bases at J, with 14 bases in the middle. CDR1 and CDR2 (germline): MNHNS, SASEGT. CDR3 size: 14 residues. The CDR3, as DNA: TGTGCCAGCAGCACCAGGGCCGAGGACACTGAAGCTTTCTTT. Amino acid sequence: CASSTRAEDTEAFF.

This clonotype has more than one count but fewer than ten. This sequence joins TRBV6-2 or TRBV6-3 and TRBJ2-7; no clear D gene. V was clipped by 6 bases and J by 1 base, with 13 bases between them. This CDR3 contains 14 residues. Germline CDR1 MNHEY, CDR2 SVGEGT. CDR3 region: CASRDVPPSYEQYF. The CDR3 DNA is TGTGCCAGCAGGGACGTGCCACCTTCCTACGAGCAGTACTTC.

There are a few counts of this clonotype. This chain uses TRBV6-1 with TRBJ1-2; TRBD1 agrees at 9 bases. The V and J ends lost 5 bases and 8 bases, in that order; junction bases with no gene match: 6. The CDR3 is 13 amino acids. Looked up from germline, CDR1 is MNHNS and CDR2 is SASEGT. CDR3 nucleotide sequence: TGTGCCAGCAGTATGGACAGGGGATTCGGCTACACCTTC. This encodes CASSMDRGFGYTF.

This clonotype showed up many times. This chain connects TRBV2 to TRBJ2-4; 7 bases fit TRBD2. Germline assignment: CDR1 SNHLY and CDR2 FYNNEI. This CDR3 has 14 residues. V trimming: 7 bases; J trimming: 8 bases; junction bases outside the gene matches: 11. The CDR3 reads CASKQGLLSDIQYF. The CDR3 DNA reads TGTGCCAGCAAGCAGGGACTACTCAGCGACATTCAGTACTTC.

The J gene is TRBJ2-5, the V gene TRBV12-3 or TRBV12-4; D possibly matches TRBD1 or TRBD2 (5 bases each). This CDR3 has 11 residues. Deletions cut 8 bases from V and 2 bases from J, with 6 bases between. The CDR3 coding sequence is TGTGCCAGCGGGACGCAAGAGACCCAGTACTTC. Translated, it gives CASGTQETQYF.

This clonotype was found many times. The rearrangement uses TRBV19 and TRBJ1-1; D remains unclear. Trimming shortened V by 4 bases and J by 5 bases, and 11 bases separated the two germline ends. The CDR3 covers 13 residues. Per the germline V gene, CDR1 is LNHDA and CDR2 is SQIVND (reference sequence). CDR3 sequence: CASSNGVGTEAFF. As DNA, the CDR3 is TGTGCCAGTAGTAACGGGGTAGGTACTGAAGCTTTCTTT.

This clonotype was detected ten times or more. V usage is TRBV25-1 and J usage is TRBJ1-2; no firm D call. The CDR3 length is 16 residues. The germline V and J ends were trimmed by 7 bases and 5 bases, with 23 bases remaining between them. Germline CDR1 MGHDK, CDR2 SYGVNS. This CDR3 is CASTTEGEGIRYGYTF. CDR3 DNA: TGTGCCAGCACCACAGAGGGCGAGGGAATACGATATGGCTACACCTTC.